This T cell receptor (beta chain) derives from a study of blood T cell repertoires in COVID-19. At the level of the study: Material from acute and convalescent COVID-19 was sourced from the United States, Italy and Spain.

CDR3 length equals 16 residues. Germline trimming cut 2 bases from V and 3 bases from J; bases unmatched to any gene: 7. Germline loops: CDR1 GTSNPN, CDR2 SVGIG (reference sequence). Per the original methods: Researchers report that nucleated cell counts were estimated from reference gene primer amplification. Generated by immunoSEQ multiplex PCR, the TCRdb table keeps only in-frame clones and is missing some. From that table come the V and J calls and clone size; the DNA was used to work out D and trimming. The table shows under 300,000 clones, with approximately 84% occurring only once. This clone is a singleton in its sample.

The chain couples TRBV30 to TRBJ2-3, with 11 bases matching TRBD2. This clonotype was obtained from a man aged 50 to 59 with acute or convalescent COVID-19. The source material was peripheral blood. This CDR3 reads CAWSTGLAGGTDTQYF. The CDR3 nucleotides read TGTGCCTGGAGTACCGGACTAGCGGGTGGGACAGATACGCAGTATTTT.